Each of the 25 T cell receptor beta chains below was sequenced from the same sample in a study of T cell clonality in common variable immunodeficiency. Profiling relied on immunoSEQ multiplex PCR, and the TCRdb table lists in-frame clones only, not all of them. The table lists some 80,000 clones, with no singletons. Sequencing used peripheral blood mononuclear cells. The receptors come from a person aged 18 to 70 in good health.

At least ten counts were recorded for this clone. The read halts 3 residues ahead of the CDR3 end, with the missing end drawn from the germline J gene. The chain is built from TRBV18 and TRBJ2-1; 8 nucleotides align to TRBD2. The germline CDR1 and CDR2 sequences are KGHSH and LQKENI. There are 16 residues in the CDR3. The junction had 8 bases not matched to a gene; V was cut back by 2 bases and J by 5 bases. The DNA read from the CDR3 is TGTGCCAGCTCACCATTAGCCGGGAGGGGAGACAATGAG. As protein: CASSPLAGRGDNE. The whole CDR3 sequence is CASSPLAGRGDNEQFF. Looking up the rest from reference TRBV18 and TRBJ2-1 gives the full variable domain: NAGVMQNPRHLVRRRGQEARLRCSPMKGHSHVYWYRQLPEEGLKFMVYLQKENIIDESGMPKERFSAEFPKEGPSILRIQQVVRGDSAAYFCASSPLAGRGDNEQFFGPGTRLTVL.

This clone came up many times. The read ends 3 residues early relative to the CDR3; the germline J gene fills the gap. This sequence joins TRBV12-3 or TRBV12-4 and TRBJ2-1; 9 bases are shared with TRBD2. CDR3 length equals 14 residues. The ends lost 7 bases at V and 9 bases at J; junction bases unmatched: 10. The sequenced part of the CDR3 DNA is TGTGCCAGCATCCTGAGCGGGGGGTCGGGTGAG. Encoded protein: CASILSGGSGE. The whole CDR3 protein reads CASILSGGSGEQFF.

This clone came up many times. The CDR3 goes on 3 residues after the read ends, and that part is filled in from the germline J gene. The chain couples TRBV5-6 to TRBJ1-1; maybe TRBD1 (5 bases). The CDR3 covers 14 residues. The V end was cut by 4 bases, the J end by 5 bases, with 15 bases between. In germline, CDR1 is SGHDT, CDR2 YYEEEE. The CDR3 sequence is CASSLPVGGTEAFF. CDR3 DNA (partial): TGTGCCAGCAGCCTCCCTGTTGGGGGGACTGAA. Drawing the rest from reference TRBV5-6 and TRBJ1-1, the complete variable domain is DAGVTQSPTHLIKTRGQQVTLRCSPKSGHDTVSWYQQALGQGPQFIFQYYEEEERQRGNFPDRFSGHQFPNYSSELNVNALLLGDSALYLCASSLPVGGTEAFFGQGTRLTVV.

This clone occurred many times. Read sequence stops 3 residues before the CDR3 end, and the germline J gene provides the missing end. This rearrangement joins TRBV14 to TRBJ2-6; a weak D match, TRBD1 (6 bases). The length of the CDR3 is 18 residues. Germline CDR1 is SGHDN and CDR2 is FVKESK. Trimming removed 3 bases from V and 0 bases from J, with 15 bases in between. The CDR3 spells CASSQFQGISSGANVLTF. The CDR3 bases that were read are TGTGCCAGCAGCCAGTTCCAGGGGATAAGCTCTGGGGCCAACGTC.

This clone was counted ten times or more. Partial CDR3 DNA: TGTGCCTGGAGTGTAGGCGGCCAGGGCCCCACAGATACG. It translates to CAWSVGGQGPTDT. The whole CDR3 sequence reads CAWSVGGQGPTDTQYF. The chain carries TRBV30 and TRBJ2-3; D may be TRBD1 (5 bases). Read sequence stops 3 residues before the CDR3 end, and the germline J gene provides the missing end. V lost 0 bases to trimming and J lost 2 bases, with 15 bases between them. CDR3 size: 16 residues. Per the germline V gene, CDR1 is GTSNPN and CDR2 is SVGIG (reference sequence). Together with reference TRBV30 and TRBJ2-3, the CDR3 gives the full variable domain: SQTIHQWPATLVQPVGSPLSLECTVEGTSNPNLYWYRQAAGRGLQLLFYSVGIGQISSEVPQNLSASRPQDRQFILSSKKLLLSDSGFYLCAWSVGGQGPTDTQYFGPGTRLTVL.

This clone has at least ten counts. The read gets to within 3 residues of the CDR3 end, and the germline J gene fills in the rest. This chain links TRBV5-1 with TRBJ1-5; no definite D call. The CDR3 extends over 13 amino acids. V lost 0 bases, J lost 7 bases, and 8 bases lay in between. Germline V gene data show CDR1 as SGHRS and CDR2 as YFSETQ. The CDR3 bases that were read are TGCGCCAGCAGCTTGGCCAAGGGCCAGCCC. It yields the protein CASSLAKGQP. The whole CDR3 sequence reads CASSLAKGQPQHF.

This clone has a count of ten or more. The read ends 3 residues before the CDR3 terminus; that terminus is restored from the germline J gene. The rearrangement joins TRBV20-1 to TRBJ1-2, with 8 nucleotides matching TRBD1. Germline trimming cut 3 bases from V and 4 bases from J; bases unmatched to any gene: 7. Germline V CDR1 and CDR2: DFQATT, SNEGSKA (reference sequence). The CDR3 length is 14 residues. This chain's CDR3 is CSARVDRGSYGYTF. CDR3 DNA (partial): TGCAGTGCTAGGGTCGACAGGGGAAGCTATGGC.

This clone showed up many times. The read comes to an end 3 residues before the CDR3 does, leaving the germline J gene to fill in the end. This chain links TRBV19 with TRBJ1-4; TRBD1 is a possible D gene (5 bases). CDR3 length: 15 amino acids. V lost 5 bases and J 4 bases, leaving 14 bases between the germline ends. Germline V CDR1 and CDR2: LNHDA, SQIVND (reference sequence). CDR3 DNA (partial): TGTGCCAGTAGTCCGGCAGGGTATAGTAATGAAAAA. It codes for CASSPAGYSNEK. The entire CDR3 protein is CASSPAGYSNEKLFF.

This clone was detected only a few times. The CDR3 end is not reached by the read, which stops 3 residues before it; the germline J gene fills it in. The gene calls are TRBV20-1 and TRBJ2-7; 10 nucleotides line up with TRBD2. The CDR3 runs 15 residues. Germline V gives CDR1 DFQATT, CDR2 SNEGSKA (reference sequence). Losses at the gene ends were 5 bases for V and 2 bases for J; bases not matched to a gene: 9. CDR3 bases read: TGCAGTGCTTCTCGGACTAGCGGAATGACCTACGAG. Protein sequence: CSASRTSGMTYE. The complete CDR3 reads CSASRTSGMTYEQYF.

This clone was recorded many times. Read sequence stops 3 residues before the CDR3 end, and the germline J gene provides the missing end. J is TRBJ2-2 and V is TRBV19; D gene uncertain. The CDR3 length is 14 residues. CDR1 LNHDA and CDR2 SQIVND come from the germline V gene (reference sequence). The CDR3 protein is CASSQKAPSGQLFF. Partial CDR3 DNA: TGTGCCAGTAGTCAGAAGGCTCCAAGTGGGCAG.

This clone showed up many times. The read is 3 residues too short to cover the CDR3 end, so that end is filled in from the germline J gene. The chain is built from TRBV4-2 and TRBJ2-5, with 9 positions matching TRBD2. Trimming at V came to 1 base and at J to 3 bases, leaving 3 bases not matched to a gene. CDR1 and CDR2 from the germline V gene are LGHNA and YNFKEQ. The CDR3 has 15 amino acids. The sequenced CDR3 bases are TGTGCCAGCAGCCAAGGGGCGGGAGGGAAAGAGACC. Encoded protein: CASSQGAGGKET. The full CDR3 protein is CASSQGAGGKETQYF.

This clone was detected ten times or more. The observed sequence ends 3 residues before the CDR3 terminus, with the missing tail filled in from the germline J gene. The chain uses TRBV19 and TRBJ2-1, with D tentatively TRBD2 (6 bases). CDR3 size: 16 residues. V lost 1 base to trimming and J lost 6 bases, with 16 bases between them. Germline V gene sequence: CDR1 LNHDA, CDR2 SQIVND (reference sequence). CDR3 amino acids: CASSIAKRARRNEQFF. CDR3 DNA, as far as it was read: TGTGCCAGTAGTATAGCTAAGCGGGCGCGACGCAATGAG.

This clone has ten or more counts. The read is 3 residues too short to cover the CDR3 end, so that end is filled in from the germline J gene. This rearrangement joins TRBV5-1 to TRBJ1-1, with 12 bases matching TRBD1. The CDR3 runs 14 residues. Germline V gene lookup returns CDR1 SGHRS and CDR2 YFSETQ. CDR3 in amino acids: CASSNRDRGRAAFF. The sequenced CDR3 bases are TGCGCCAGCAGCAACCGGGACAGGGGGCGCGCA.

This clone was detected ten times or more. Coverage ceases 3 residues before the CDR3 finishes, and the germline J gene fills in the end. The rearrangement links TRBV4-1 to TRBJ1-4; tentatively, D is TRBD1 (6 bases). This CDR3 contains 14 residues. The V and J ends lost 4 bases and 8 bases respectively, with 14 bases between them. Germline V CDR1 and CDR2: MGHRA, YSYEKL. The covered CDR3 bases are TGCGCCAGCAGCCTTAGGGACATTGGGGAAAAA. Amino acids: CASSLRDIGEK. The entire CDR3 sequence reads CASSLRDIGEKLFF.

This clone was seen repeatedly, ten times or more. The read ends 3 residues early relative to the CDR3; the germline J gene fills the gap. The chain recombines TRBV29-1 with TRBJ2-2; 10 bases map to TRBD2. Trimming took 3 bases from V and 5 from J; bases not matched to a gene: 3. The germline V gene encodes CDR1 SQVTM and CDR2 ANQGSEA. The CDR3 covers 14 residues. CDR3 protein: CSVERTSGTGELFF. The part of the CDR3 DNA that was read is TGCAGCGTTGAGAGGACTAGCGGTACCGGGGAG.

A word on this clone: Read coverage stops 3 residues before the CDR3 terminus; the germline J gene supplies the remainder. The chain recombines TRBV7-3 with TRBJ2-3; 7 bases map to TRBD2. Looked up from germline, CDR1 is SGHTA and CDR2 is FQGTGA. The CDR3 is 16 amino acids. The V segment lost 5 bases and the J segment 4 bases; nucleotides outside the gene matches: 12. The CDR3 reads CASSRELAPGADTQYF. The CDR3 DNA, read in part, is TGTGCCAGCAGCCGTGAACTAGCGCCTGGGGCAGATACG.

This clone was found many times. Coverage ceases 3 residues before the CDR3 finishes, and the germline J gene fills in the end. J is TRBJ2-7 and V is TRBV10-2; 9 positions match TRBD2. After removal of 10 bases from V and 3 bases from J, the junction contained 7 bases not matched to a gene. Germline-derived CDR1 and CDR2 are WSHSY and SAAADI. The CDR3 runs 13 residues. The CDR3 bases that were read are TGCGCCATCACCAGGCGGGAGGGCTACGAG. This translates into CAITRREGYE. The full CDR3 is CAITRREGYEQYF.

This clone was seen only a few times. A much bigger clone sits one base away, suggesting this may be a read error. The CDR3 sequence is CASSLVGCEQYF. CDR3 DNA, as far as it was read: TGTGCCAGCAGCTTGGTCGGGTGCGAG. The chain links TRBV5-5 to TRBJ2-7; D gene uncertain. The read ends 3 residues early relative to the CDR3; the germline J gene fills the gap. V was shortened by 0 bases and J by 6 bases, with 7 bases between the two germline ends. This CDR3 spans 12 amino acids. Germline V gene data show CDR1 as SGHKS and CDR2 as YYEKEE (reference sequence).

There are many counts of this clone. The DNA ends 3 residues before the CDR3 does, and the rest of the CDR3 is filled in from the germline J gene. The chain uses TRBV15 and TRBJ2-7; D not certain. CDR3 length: 14 residues. Trimming left V 2 bases short and J 6 bases short, with 14 bases between. The V gene's germline CDR1 is LNHNV and CDR2 YYDKDF (reference sequence). The CDR3 region is CATSRPETSSEQYF. CDR3 DNA, as far as it was read: TGTGCCACCAGCAGACCCGAGACATCTTCCGAG.

This clone was recorded many times. With the read ending 3 residues before the CDR3 end, the germline J gene is used to fill in that end. V gene TRBV6-2 or TRBV6-3 combines with J gene TRBJ2-1; D perhaps matches TRBD1 (6 bases). Germline-derived CDR1 and CDR2 are MNHEY and SVGEGT. Deletions cut 5 bases from V and 4 bases from J, with 12 bases between. CDR3 length: 14 residues. The sequenced CDR3 bases are TGTGCCAGCAGTCCGACAGGAGGATACAATGAG. This encodes CASSPTGGYNE. The full CDR3 protein is CASSPTGGYNEQFF.

At least ten counts were recorded for this clone. The CDR3 DNA, read in part, is TGCAGTGCGGCAGGGACAGTTAACACCGGGGAG. This codes for CSAAGTVNTGE. In full, the CDR3 is CSAAGTVNTGELFF. The chain recombines TRBV20-1 with TRBJ2-2; 7 bases match TRBD1. The CDR3 extends 3 residues past the end of the read, so its final part is completed from the germline J gene. Germline CDR1 is DFQATT and CDR2 is SNEGSKA (reference sequence). There are 14 residues in the CDR3. V lost 6 bases, J lost 2 bases, and 6 bases stayed unmatched.

This clone was seen repeatedly, ten times or more. The read ends 3 residues early relative to the CDR3; the germline J gene fills the gap. V and J are TRBV19 and TRBJ2-7; possible D gene TRBD2, 6 bases. Germline V gene lookup returns CDR1 LNHDA and CDR2 SQIVND (reference sequence). Trimming took off 2 bases at V and 5 bases at J, with 19 bases between the two ends. The CDR3 runs 16 residues. The sequenced CDR3 bases are TGTGCCAGTAGTATAAGTCCGGACGGCGGGGTCAACGAG. Translation: CASSISPDGGVNE. The entire CDR3 sequence reads CASSISPDGGVNEQYF.

This clone was seen at least ten times. Read coverage stops 3 residues before the CDR3 terminus; the germline J gene supplies the remainder. The chain joins TRBV19 to TRBJ2-3; D is unresolved. This CDR3 spans 13 amino acids. V was cut by 0 bases and J by 7 bases, with 8 bases left in between. CDR1 is LNHDA and CDR2 is SQIVND in the germline V gene (reference sequence). CDR3 bases read: TGTGCCAGTAGTATAGATGAGGCCTATACG. Its protein is CASSIDEAYT. The whole CDR3 reads CASSIDEAYTQYF.

This clone has a count of ten or more. With the read ending 3 residues before the CDR3 end, the germline J gene is used to fill in that end. The chain couples TRBV7-2 to TRBJ2-7; 7 positions match TRBD2. The CDR3 extends over 15 amino acids. From germline, CDR1 is SGHTA and CDR2 FQGNSA. V shed 1 base, J shed 4 bases, and the junction held 7 bases outside the gene matches. The CDR3 here is CASSLVGTTSYEQYF. The CDR3 bases that were read are TGTGCCAGCAGCTTAGTAGGGACTACCTCTTACGAG.

This clone has at least ten counts. The junction departs from the called germline gene at one end, perhaps through a read error. The read is 3 residues too short to cover the CDR3 end, so that end is filled in from the germline J gene. This sequence joins TRBV20-1 and TRBJ2-1; 8 bases align to TRBD2. This CDR3 is 15 amino acids long. Germline V gives CDR1 DFQATT, CDR2 SNEGSKA (reference sequence). CDR3 bases read: TGCAGTGCTAGAGAATCTGGACTAGCCTATAATGAG. It codes for CSARESGLAYNE. Given in full, the CDR3 is CSARESGLAYNEQFF.